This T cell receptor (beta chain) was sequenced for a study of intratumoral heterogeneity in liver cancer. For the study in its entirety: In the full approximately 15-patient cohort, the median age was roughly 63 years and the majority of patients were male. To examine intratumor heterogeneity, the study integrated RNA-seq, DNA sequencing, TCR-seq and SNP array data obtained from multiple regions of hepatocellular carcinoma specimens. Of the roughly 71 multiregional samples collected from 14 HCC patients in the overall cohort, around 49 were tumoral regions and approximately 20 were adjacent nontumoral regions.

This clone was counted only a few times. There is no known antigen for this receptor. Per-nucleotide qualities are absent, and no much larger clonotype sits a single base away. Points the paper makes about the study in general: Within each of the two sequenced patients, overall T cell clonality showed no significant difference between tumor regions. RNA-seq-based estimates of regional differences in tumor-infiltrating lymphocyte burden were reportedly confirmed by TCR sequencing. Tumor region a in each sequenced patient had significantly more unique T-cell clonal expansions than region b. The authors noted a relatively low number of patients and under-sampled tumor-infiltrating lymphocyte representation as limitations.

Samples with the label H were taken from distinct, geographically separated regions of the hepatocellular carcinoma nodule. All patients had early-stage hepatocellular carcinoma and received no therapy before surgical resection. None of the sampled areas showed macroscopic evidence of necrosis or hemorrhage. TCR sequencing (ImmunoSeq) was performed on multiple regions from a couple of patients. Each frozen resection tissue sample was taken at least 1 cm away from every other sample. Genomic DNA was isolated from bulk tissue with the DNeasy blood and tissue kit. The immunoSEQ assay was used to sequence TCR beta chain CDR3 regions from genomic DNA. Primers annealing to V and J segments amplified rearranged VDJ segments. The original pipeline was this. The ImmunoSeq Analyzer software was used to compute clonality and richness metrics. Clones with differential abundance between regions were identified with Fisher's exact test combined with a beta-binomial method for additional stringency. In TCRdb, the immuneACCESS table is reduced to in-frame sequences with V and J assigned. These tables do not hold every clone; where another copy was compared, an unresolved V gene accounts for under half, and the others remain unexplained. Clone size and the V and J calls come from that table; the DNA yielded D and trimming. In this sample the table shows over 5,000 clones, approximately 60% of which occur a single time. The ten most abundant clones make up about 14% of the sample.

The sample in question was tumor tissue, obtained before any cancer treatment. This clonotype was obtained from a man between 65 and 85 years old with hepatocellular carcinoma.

The DNA sequence is as follows: TGTGCCAGCAAGGAGGGCAGGGGGCACGGGCAGCCCCAGCATTTT. It is translated as CASKEGRGHGQPQHF. The chain joins TRBV6-5 to TRBJ1-5; 8 of the junction bases match TRBD1. The germline V gene encodes CDR1 MNHEY and CDR2 SVGAGI. At the junction V is shortened by 7 bases and J by 7 bases; bases outside the gene matches: 12. The CDR3 numbers 15 residues from cysteine through phenylalanine. Solely the CDR3 DNA is kept, with 45 bases framed from the first base.